This is a list of T cell receptor beta chains from one sample in a study of T cells in Graves' hyperthyroidism and ophthalmopathy. One entry per CDR3 protein results from TCRdb running MiXCR on the multiplex PCR reads. Seen here are roughly 700,000 distinct CDR3 sequences, 30% to 40% observed once, and the top ten hold roughly 30%. Material: blood. The receptors were gathered from a woman aged 40 to 50 with Graves' hyperthyroidism. CDR3s include the opening cysteine and the closing phenylalanine or tryptophan. Each record gives: clone size, V gene, CDR3 protein. A clone size is listed for some rows: how often the clone was seen (once, few, many), or a class if it is expanded.

many	TRBV13	CASSRSDGYGYTF
-	TRBV9	CASSGVRGYEQYF
-	TRBV24-1	CASSSTTGVSSPLHF
-	TRBV9	CASSFGTGAYSGNTIYF
many	TRBV10-3	CAISAGFITGEEETQYF
many	TRBV7-2	CASSLGWTGRETQYF
-	TRBV7-2	CASSSRRTSGELFF
-	TRBV11-2	CASSQEGAPGNGYTF
many	TRBV29-1	CSVEGQSTEAFF
-	TRBV12-3/TRBV12-4	CASMRDRVEGQETQYF
few	TRBV10-3	CAISDLRDRDGELFF
-	TRBV7-2	CASSHRDRVTTEAFF
many	TRBV7-9	CASSSQGTATEAFF
many	TRBV9	CASSVSRDSPLHF
-	TRBV29-1	CRPSGTGTWGTEAFF
many	TRBV7-2	CASSLRLNSNQPQHF
many	TRBV20-1	CSAPPTVHSPLHF
-	TRBV27	CASSLSFVSSSYEQYF
-	TRBV5-4	CASSQDEDRAYYGYTF
-	TRBV6-5	CASSYGQSSYEQYF
many	TRBV6-1	CASRPPGKTNYGYTF
many	TRBV7-2	CASSPQYTEAFF
many	TRBV29-1	CSGWTAEAFF
many	TRBV24-1	CATSDQGLAGVPTYEQYF
many	TRBV9	CASSVVPANTEAFF
many	TRBV7-2	CASSFRGAKTQYF
once	TRBV2	CATSRGQVGEAQYF